This entry lists 17 T cell receptor beta chains sequenced from one sample in a study of blood T cells in healthy people across ages. A second 7 to 11 cycle PCR used barcoded and J-beta primers. MiXCR, run by TCRdb on the 5' RACE reads, gives a single entry per CDR3 protein. The sample consists of under 2 million distinct CDR3 sequences, roughly 32% of them appearing once. The source material was blood. Source of these receptors: a woman aged 25 to 39 in good health.

This clonotype was observed a handful of times. This chain links TRBV7-9 with TRBJ1-4; unclear D gene. Trimming removed 5 bases at V and 0 bases at J, with 10 bases between. CDR1 is SEHNR and CDR2 is FQNEAQ in the germline V gene (reference sequence). The CDR3 length is 15 residues. The CDR3 sequence: CASSPSRSTNEKLFF. In DNA, the CDR3 is TGTGCCAGCAGCCCCTCGAGATCAACTAATGAAAAACTGTTTTTT.

This clonotype was detected ten times or more. The rearrangement links TRBV24-1 to TRBJ2-1; TRBD1 aligns across 11 bases. The CDR3 sequence is 18 residues long. J gave up 5 bases and V 2 bases, and 10 bases lay outside the gene matches. Germline V gene lookup returns CDR1 KGHDR and CDR2 SFDVKD. The CDR3 loop is CATSDSIQDRGRDNEQFF. CDR3 coding DNA: TGTGCCACCAGTGATTCCATACAGGACAGGGGGCGAGACAATGAGCAGTTCTTC.

The chain is built from TRBV29-1 and TRBJ2-7; D possibly uses TRBD1 or TRBD2 (6 bases each). The germline gives CDR1 SQVTM, CDR2 ANQGSEA. This CDR3 has 14 residues. V was trimmed by 0 bases and J by 8 bases, leaving 17 bases between them. The CDR3 reads CSVEEGAWGAKQYF. The CDR3 coding sequence is TGCAGCGTTGAAGAGGGCGCTTGGGGGGCGAAGCAGTACTTC.

J is TRBJ2-5 and V is TRBV20-1; a weak D match, TRBD2 (5 bases). V lost 8 bases to trimming and J lost 3 bases, with 19 bases between them. The length of the CDR3 is 14 residues. Looked up from germline, CDR1 is DFQATT and CDR2 is SNEGSKA (reference sequence). The CDR3 DNA reads as TGCAGTACCAGAGATTATGAGGGAGAAGAGACCCAGTACTTC. Its protein is CSTRDYEGEETQYF.

The V gene is TRBV20-1, the J gene TRBJ2-7; D remains ambiguous. Gene TRBJ2-5 matches the end of the DNA better, so the J call may be wrong. Germline CDR1 and CDR2: DFQATT and SNEGSKA (reference sequence). The CDR3 length is 14 residues. DNA of the CDR3: TGCAGTGCTAGTGGAGCTAGACGAAGTGAGACCCAGTACTTC. It yields the protein CSASGARRSETQYF.

V gene TRBV2 combines with J gene TRBJ2-5; either TRBD1 or TRBD2 may fit D (6 bases each). This CDR3 is built from 17 residues. Trimming pared 3 bases from V and 4 bases from J, leaving 21 bases between. Germline lookup yields CDR1 SNHLY and CDR2 FYNNEI. In DNA form, the CDR3 reads TGTGCCAGCAGTGAGTGGAAGGACAGTGGAGGGGCAGAGACCCAGTACTTC. This sequence encodes CASSEWKDSGGAETQYF.

This chain joins TRBV21-1 and TRBJ1-1; TRBD1 is taken as the D call from the table, unchecked against the DNA. TRBV21-1 is listed as a pseudogene. The CDR3 extends over 17 amino acids. The CDR3 nucleotides read TGTGCCAGCAGCAGAGGTGGGGACAGACCTCAAAGTGCTGAAGCTTTCTTT. Translation gives CASSRGGDRPQSAEAFF.

This clonotype has a handful of counts. The V gene is TRBV10-3, the J gene TRBJ2-7, with TRBD2 identical over 12 bases. Germline lookup yields CDR1 ENHRY and CDR2 SYGVKD. V shed 6 bases and J 5 bases; nucleotides not matched to a gene: 2. This CDR3 is 13 amino acids long. CDR3 protein: CAIRRLAGDEQYF. The CDR3 nucleotides are TGTGCCATCAGGAGACTAGCGGGAGACGAGCAGTACTTC.

This clonotype came up many times. The chain recombines TRBV12-3 or TRBV12-4 with TRBJ2-7; D possibly corresponds to TRBD1 (5 bases). The germline V and J ends were trimmed by 3 bases and 0 bases, with 9 bases remaining between them. The CDR3 totals 14 residues. The CDR3 loop reads CASSLTATSYEQYF. CDR3 DNA: TGTGCCAGCAGTTTGACAGCGACCTCCTACGAGCAGTACTTC.

The chain is built from TRBV7-9 and TRBJ1-2, with 7 bases identical to TRBD1. This CDR3 comprises 16 residues. With 1 base clipped from V and 5 bases from J, the junction kept 10 bases outside the gene matches. Germline values: CDR1 SEHNR, CDR2 FQNEAQ (reference sequence). CDR3 sequence reads: CASSLDRGIVSYGYTF. DNA for the CDR3: TGTGCCAGCAGCTTAGACAGGGGAATAGTTTCGTATGGCTACACCTTC.

The chain couples TRBV21-1 to TRBJ2-5; the table's D call, TRBD1, was not checked against the DNA. TRBV21-1 is listed as a pseudogene. This CDR3 comprises 13 residues. CDR3 coding DNA: TGCGGCGCAGGACAGAGTCGGAGGGAGACCCAGTACTTC. It specifies CGAGQSRRETQYF.

This clonotype has a count of ten or more. The rearrangement joins TRBV28 to TRBJ2-3; the D gene is possibly TRBD2 (5 bases). Trimming shortened V by 2 bases and J by 0 bases, and 9 bases separated the two germline ends. CDR3 size: 15 residues. Germline CDR1 reads MDHEN; CDR2 reads SYDVKM. CDR3 nucleotide sequence: TGTGCCAGCAGTTTAGGCGGGTCTAGCACAGATACGCAGTATTTT. Translation: CASSLGGSSTDTQYF. Full variable domain (missing parts from reference TRBV28 and TRBJ2-3): DVKVTQSSRYLVKRTGEKVFLECVQDMDHENMFWYRQDPGLGLRLIYFSYDVKMKEKGDIPEGYSVSREKKERFSLILESASTNQTSMYLCASSLGGSSTDTQYFGPGTRLTVL.

The chain links TRBV30 to TRBJ2-7; D is perhaps TRBD1 (6 bases). From germline, CDR1 is GTSNPN and CDR2 SVGIG (reference sequence). The CDR3 has 13 residues. The germline V and J ends were trimmed by 8 bases and 3 bases, with 17 bases remaining between them. CDR3: CALKVVGGYEQYF. CDR3 DNA sequence: TGTGCCCTAAAGGTGGTAGGGGGCTACGAGCAGTACTTC.

This clonotype was counted only a few times. The chain links TRBV5-1 to TRBJ2-1; the match to TRBD1 covers 9 bases. Germline CDR1 reads SGHRS; CDR2 reads YFSETQ. With 3 bases clipped from V and 9 bases from J, the junction kept 7 bases outside the gene matches. The CDR3 runs to 14 residues. This CDR3 is CASSSADRGVEQFF. The CDR3 DNA reads TGCGCCAGCAGCTCAGCAGACAGGGGGGTTGAGCAGTTCTTC.

J is TRBJ2-5 and V is TRBV3-1, with D tentatively TRBD1 or TRBD2 (6 bases each). Germline lookup yields CDR1 LGHDT and CDR2 YNNKEL (reference sequence). V was trimmed by 2 bases and J by 2 bases, leaving 12 bases between them. This CDR3 is built from 15 residues. The chain's CDR3 is CASSQPGGTQETQYF. In DNA, the CDR3 is TGTGCCAGCAGCCAACCTGGAGGGACACAAGAGACCCAGTACTTC.

The chain combines TRBV6-5 with TRBJ2-1; D is undetermined. The germline V gene has CDR1 MNHEY and CDR2 SVGAGI. Trimming removed 5 bases from V and 2 bases from J, with 10 bases in between. The CDR3 totals 14 residues. In DNA, the CDR3 is TGTGCCAGCAGTCTTTACAGAACCTACAATGAGCAGTTCTTC. Translating gives CASSLYRTYNEQFF.

This chain connects TRBV27 to TRBJ2-1; D is unresolved. Between the trimmed V and J ends, which lost 5 bases and 2 bases, there was a span of 13 bases. This CDR3 has 15 residues. The germline CDR1 and CDR2 sequences are MNHEY and SMNVEV (reference sequence). The CDR3 spells CASSPFAETYNEQFF. CDR3 in DNA: TGTGCCAGCAGTCCGTTCGCAGAGACCTACAATGAGCAGTTCTTC.